This T cell receptor (beta chain) came from a study of response to subunit inactivated influenza vaccine. Regarding the study as a whole: Authors suggested few new T cells are recruited by each seasonal influenza vaccination.

This clonotype was observed a few times. The antigen remains unidentified. TCRdb called the RT-PCR reads again in MiXCR, with one record for every CDR3 protein. The sample lists a few hundred thousand distinct CDR3 sequences, 20% to 25% seen once, with 10% in the top ten. V was trimmed by 0 bases and J by 2 bases, leaving 10 bases between them. The germline gives CDR1 SGHTA, CDR2 FQGNSA. The CDR3 spans 16 residues. The chain combines TRBV7-2 with TRBJ1-4, with unresolved D. The sample was PBMCs from blood, taken about 20 months after vaccination. The clonotype originates from a man in his fifties or sixties who received an inactivated influenza vaccine. In DNA, the CDR3 is TGTGCCAGCAGCTTAGCCGTCGGAGGGACTAATGAAAAACTGTTTTTT. Residues: CASSLAVGGTNEKLFF.